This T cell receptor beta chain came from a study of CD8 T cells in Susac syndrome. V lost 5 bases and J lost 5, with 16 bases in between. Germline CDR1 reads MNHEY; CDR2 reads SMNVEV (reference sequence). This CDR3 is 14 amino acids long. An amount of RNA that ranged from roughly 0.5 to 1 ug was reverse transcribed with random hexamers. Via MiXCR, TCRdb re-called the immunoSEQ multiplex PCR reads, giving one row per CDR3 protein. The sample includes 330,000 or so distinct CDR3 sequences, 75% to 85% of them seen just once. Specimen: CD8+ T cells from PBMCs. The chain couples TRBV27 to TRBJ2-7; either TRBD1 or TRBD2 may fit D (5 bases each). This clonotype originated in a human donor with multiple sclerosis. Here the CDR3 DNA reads TGTGCCAGCAGTCCCGGGACGGGGTTCGACGAGCAGTACTTC. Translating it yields CASSPGTGFDEQYF.